This T cell receptor (beta chain) was sequenced for a study of tumor-infiltrating lymphocytes in primary liver carcinoma. Turning to the study itself: The study included patients who were men and women aged 30 to 69 years. The number of productive TCRbeta reads per sample ranged from roughly 3.5 to 7.13 million and was similar across tissue types.

Both RNA and DNA were isolated together from approximately 22-30 mg of bulk tissue that had not been sorted. Study results and caveats: There were only about 7.5-25% of top clones found in all five tumor regions.

V was cut by 2 bases and J by 7 bases, with 8 bases left in between. The CDR3 is made up of 13 amino acids. The germline gives CDR1 MDHEN, CDR2 SYDVKM. Concerning this clonotype itself: As yet, its antigen is unknown.

cDNA specific to TCR beta was made from 450 to 500 ng of total RNA, with a constant-region primer employed for priming. Libraries of TCR beta came from three nested multiplex PCR rounds with slightly modified ARM-PCR. The opening two PCR rounds, nine to eleven cycles each, paired TRBV1-TRBV30 forward primers with a C-beta reverse primer. MiXCR, applied by TCRdb to the multiplex PCR reads, yields one record per CDR3 protein. The sample holds 150,000 to 200,000 distinct CDR3 sequences, around four fifths seen once. The sequenced sample was tumor tissue from primary liver carcinoma. The TCR originated in a man between 40 and 49 years old with primary liver carcinoma and hepatitis B virus infection. This chain connects TRBV28 to TRBJ2-2; D unclear. The DNA for the CDR3 is TGTGCCAGCAGTTTAGACCTAGGCGGGGAGCTGTTTTTT. It codes for CASSLDLGGELFF.